This paragraph covers one T cell receptor beta chain sequence. Its matching antigen is unknown. Since a much larger clone is just one base distant, this may be a read error. CDR3 length: 12 amino acids. Germline values: CDR1 DFQATT, CDR2 SNEGSKA (reference sequence). V trimming: 8 bases; J trimming: 2 bases; junction bases outside the gene matches: 6. Per sample, at least 6 micrograms of total RNA were extracted. The record originates from a study of blood T cells in healthy people across ages. Study-wide findings and caveats: Per million T cells, TCR beta diversity dropped about linearly as age rose. For the donors, CMV status was unknown and possibly confounded expanded clonotype changes.

Together with a sample-barcoded 5' primer, a J-beta primer mix was included in a second PCR lasting about 7 to 11 cycles. Each TCR beta cDNA got a 12-nucleotide random molecular identifier. MiXCR, run by TCRdb on the 5' RACE reads, gives a single entry per CDR3 protein. The sample comprises about 730,000 distinct CDR3 sequences, around 46% of which are singletons, and roughly 20% rests with the top ten. The rearrangement links TRBV20-1 to TRBJ2-7; 7 bases are a match to TRBD2. This receptor was identified in a woman in her sixties or seventies in good health. Sequenced input: blood. CDR3 loop: CSTKRDPYEQYF. Written as DNA, the CDR3 is TGCAGTACTAAGCGGGACCCCTACGAGCAGTACTTC.